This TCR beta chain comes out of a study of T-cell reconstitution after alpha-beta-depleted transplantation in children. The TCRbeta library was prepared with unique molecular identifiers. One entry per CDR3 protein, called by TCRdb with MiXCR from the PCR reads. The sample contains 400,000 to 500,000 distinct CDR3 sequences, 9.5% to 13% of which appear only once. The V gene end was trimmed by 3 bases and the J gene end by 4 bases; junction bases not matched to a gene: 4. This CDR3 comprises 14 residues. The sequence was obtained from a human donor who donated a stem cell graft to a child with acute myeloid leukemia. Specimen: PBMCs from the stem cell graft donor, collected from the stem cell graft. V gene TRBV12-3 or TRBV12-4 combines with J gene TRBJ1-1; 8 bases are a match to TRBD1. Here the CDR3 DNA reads TGTGCCAGCAGTTTTCAGGGGGCTGTCACTGAAGCTTTCTTT. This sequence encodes CASSFQGAVTEAFF.